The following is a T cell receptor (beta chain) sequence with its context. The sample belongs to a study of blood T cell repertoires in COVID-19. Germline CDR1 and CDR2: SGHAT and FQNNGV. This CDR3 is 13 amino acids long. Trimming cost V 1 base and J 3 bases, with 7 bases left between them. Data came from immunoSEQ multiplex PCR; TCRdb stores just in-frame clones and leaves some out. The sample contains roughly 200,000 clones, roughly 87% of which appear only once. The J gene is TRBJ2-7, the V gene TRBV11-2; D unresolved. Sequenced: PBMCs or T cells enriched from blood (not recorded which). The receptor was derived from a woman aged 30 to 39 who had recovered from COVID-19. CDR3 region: CASSLVAGYEQYF. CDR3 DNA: TGTGCCAGCAGCTTAGTGGCAGGCTACGAGCAGTACTTC.